This is a list of T cell receptor beta chains from one sample in a study of control samples from healthy donors and cancer patients. The method was immunoSEQ multiplex PCR; TCRdb's version includes in-frame clones alone and lacks a portion of them. The sample gives over 200,000 clones, around 79% of which show up once; less than 15% is in the top ten. Input material: PBMCs. All receptors come from an older woman with lung cancer. Both conserved end residues are part of each CDR3. The D gene is left open where the match is weak. For some rows the clone size is stated as once, few or many, or as a class when expanded; others skip it.

>15|TRBJ2-4|.|TRBV3-1/TRBV3-2|.
TGTGCCAGCAGCCAAGAGCACTTAGCCAAAAACATTCAGTACTTC
CASSQEHLAKNIQYF
>15|TRBJ1-5|.|TRBV19|.
TGTGCCACAAGAGGAGCAGGGAGAATGAATCAGCCCCAGCATTTT
CATRGAGRMNQPQHF
>14|TRBJ2-1|.|TRBV2|.
TGTGCCAGCAGTGGAAGACAGTTTTTCAATGAGCAGTTCTTC
CASSGRQFFNEQFF
>16|TRBJ1-5|.|TRBV19|.
TGTGCCAGTAGTATACCATGGGGGTCCGGCAATCAGCCCCAGCATTTT
CASSIPWGSGNQPQHF
>12|TRBJ2-5|TRBD1|TRBV6-2/TRBV6-3|.
TGTGCCAGCAGTGACAGGGTCTGGGCCCAGTACTTC
CASSDRVWAQYF
>17|TRBJ2-2|.|TRBV20-1|.
TGCAGTGCTAGTAGTCTGGGGAGCAGGATGAACACCGGGGAGCTGTTTTTT
CSASSLGSRMNTGELFF
>14|TRBJ1-6|TRBD1|TRBV5-4|.
TGTGCCAGCAGCCGGACAGGGTCCGTATCACCCCTCCACTTT
CASSRTGSVSPLHF
>15|TRBJ2-1|TRBD2|TRBV28|.
TGTGCCAGCAGTTTGGCGCGGGGGTATTACAATGAGCAGTTCTTC
CASSLARGYYNEQFF
>16|TRBJ2-2|.|TRBV15|.
TGTGCCACCAGCAGAGATTATGCAGGGAATCCCGGGGAGCTGTTTTTT
CATSRDYAGNPGELFF
>17|TRBJ1-4|.|TRBV4-1|few
TGCGCCAGCAGCCAAGTCGATCAGAGGCAGGTTAATGAAAAACTGTTTTTT
CASSQVDQRQVNEKLFF
>13|TRBJ1-2|.|TRBV28|.
TGTGCCAGCACCCCAGACACTACCTATGGCTACACCTTC
CASTPDTTYGYTF
>13|TRBJ2-7|.|TRBV27|once
TGTGCCAGCAGTTCCTCCGGGGCTTACGAGCAGTACTTC
CASSSSGAYEQYF
>15|TRBJ2-7|TRBD2|TRBV7-8|.
TGTGCCAGCAGCTTAATGGGGGCGGGAGGGGCCGAGCAGTACTTC
CASSLMGAGGAEQYF
>13|TRBJ2-1|.|TRBV27|.
TGTGCCAGCAGTTTAAGCTGGTACAATGAGCAGTTCTTC
CASSLSWYNEQFF
>16|TRBJ2-1|TRBD1|TRBV5-3|.
TGTGCCAGAAGCTGGGGGACAGGGGGTTCCTACAATGAGCAGTTCTTC
CARSWGTGGSYNEQFF
>13|TRBJ2-5|TRBD1|TRBV6-5|.
TGTGCCAGCACCAACAGGGGAAGGGAGACCCAGTACTTC
CASTNRGRETQYF
>17|TRBJ1-6|TRBD1|TRBV7-8|.
TGTGCCAGTCTTCAGACAGGGGGCGCATCCTATAATTCACCCCTCCACTTT
CASLQTGGASYNSPLHF
>15|TRBJ1-1|.|TRBV6-1|.
TGTGCCAGCAGTGACAGGGGTTTCGGGAACACTGAAGCTTTCTTT
CASSDRGFGNTEAFF
>14|TRBJ1-1|TRBD1|TRBV30|.
TGTGCCTGGAGTGTACTGGGACAGGGCGCTGAAGCTTTCTTT
CAWSVLGQGAEAFF
>13|TRBJ1-1|.|TRBV2|few
TGTGCCAGCAGTGACTACAGGGCCACTGAAGCTTTCTTT
CASSDYRATEAFF
>17|TRBJ2-7|TRBD1|TRBV10-3|.
TGTGCCATCAGTGGACGACCTGGGACAGGGATTGGTTACGAGCAGTACTTC
CAISGRPGTGIGYEQYF
>15|TRBJ1-3|.|TRBV6-5|.
TGTGCCAGCAGTTACTCTAACAGGCGAGGAAACACCATATATTTT
CASSYSNRRGNTIYF
>11|TRBJ2-7|.|TRBV12-3/TRBV12-4|.
TGTGCCAGCAGTTTAGAGTACGAGCAGTACTTC
CASSLEYEQYF
>14|TRBJ1-5|.|TRBV7-8|.
TGTGCCAGCAGCTTAGCCAGGGGTGGACAGCCCCAGCATTTT
CASSLARGGQPQHF
>14|TRBJ1-2|.|TRBV4-2|few
TGTGCCAGCAGCCAAGAGAGTACGGACGGCGGCTACACCTTC
CASSQESTDGGYTF
>14|TRBJ1-2|.|TRBV6-5|.
TGTGCCAGCAGTCTAAATCGGGACAACTATGGCTACACCTTC
CASSLNRDNYGYTF
>11|TRBJ2-7|.|TRBV2|.
TGTGCCAGCAGTACCGGGGCCTCCGAGTACTTC
CASSTGASEYF
>13|TRBJ2-5|TRBD2|TRBV3-1/TRBV3-2|.
TGTGCCAGCGGGGGACTAGCAATGGAGACCCAGTACTTC
CASGGLAMETQYF
>18|TRBJ2-3|TRBD2|TRBV5-4|.
TGTGCCAGCAGCCTAAAGTTGACTAGCGGAACTAGCACAGATACGCAGTATTTT
CASSLKLTSGTSTDTQYF
>15|TRBJ1-2|TRBD1|TRBV18|.
TGTGCCAGCTCACCGCCGGGACAGGTTAACTATGGCTACACCTTC
CASSPPGQVNYGYTF
>13|TRBJ2-7|TRBD1|TRBV14|.
TGTGCCAGCGGCGAGACAGGGTTCAACGAGCAGTACTTC
CASGETGFNEQYF
>14|TRBJ1-4|.|TRBV19|few
TGTGCCAGTAGTGGTTGGGAACGTAATGAAAAACTGTTTTTT
CASSGWERNEKLFF
>13|TRBJ1-4|.|TRBV10-3|.
TGTGCCATCAGTTTAACAACTAATGAAAAACTGTTTTTT
CAISLTTNEKLFF
>15|TRBJ1-3|.|TRBV19|once
TGTGCCAGTAGTATTTTCCGGTCCTCTGGAAACACCATATATTTT
CASSIFRSSGNTIYF
>14|TRBJ1-4|.|TRBV29-1|.
TGCAGCGTTGAAGGGACAGCTATCAATGAAAAACTGTTTTTT
CSVEGTAINEKLFF
>16|TRBJ1-6|.|TRBV2|.
TGTGCCAGCAACCAGGGAGGTGTGAATAATAATTCACCCCTCCACTTT
CASNQGGVNNNSPLHF